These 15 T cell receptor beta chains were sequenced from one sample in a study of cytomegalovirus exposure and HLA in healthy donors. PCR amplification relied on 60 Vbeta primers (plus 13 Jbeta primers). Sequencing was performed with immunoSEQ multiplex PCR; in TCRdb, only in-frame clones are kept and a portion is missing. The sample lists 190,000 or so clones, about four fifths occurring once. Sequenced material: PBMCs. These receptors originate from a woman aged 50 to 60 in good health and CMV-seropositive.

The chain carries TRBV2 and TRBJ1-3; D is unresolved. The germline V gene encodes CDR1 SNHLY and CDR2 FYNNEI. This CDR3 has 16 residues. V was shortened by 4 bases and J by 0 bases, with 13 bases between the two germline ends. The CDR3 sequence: CASSGWEPSSGNTIYF. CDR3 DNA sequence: TGTGCCAGCAGTGGTTGGGAGCCGAGCTCTGGAAACACCATATATTTT. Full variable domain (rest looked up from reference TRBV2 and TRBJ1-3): EPEVTQTPSHQVTQMGQEVILRCVPISNHLYFYWYRQILGQKVEFLVSFYNNEISEKSEIFDDQFSVERPDGSNFTLKIRSTKLEDSAMYFCASSGWEPSSGNTIYFGEGSWLTVV.

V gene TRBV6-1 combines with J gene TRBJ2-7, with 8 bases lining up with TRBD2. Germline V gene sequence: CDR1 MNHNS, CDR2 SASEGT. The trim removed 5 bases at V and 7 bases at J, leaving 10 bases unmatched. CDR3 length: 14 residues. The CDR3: CASSRSGTRDEQYF. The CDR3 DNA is TGTGCCAGCAGTCGGAGCGGGACTAGGGATGAGCAGTACTTC.

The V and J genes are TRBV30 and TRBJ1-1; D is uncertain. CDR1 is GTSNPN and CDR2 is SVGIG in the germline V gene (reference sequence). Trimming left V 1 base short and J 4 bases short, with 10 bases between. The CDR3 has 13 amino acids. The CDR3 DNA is TGTGCCTGGAGTGCAGACTGGCGCACTGAAGCTTTCTTT. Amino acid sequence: CAWSADWRTEAFF.

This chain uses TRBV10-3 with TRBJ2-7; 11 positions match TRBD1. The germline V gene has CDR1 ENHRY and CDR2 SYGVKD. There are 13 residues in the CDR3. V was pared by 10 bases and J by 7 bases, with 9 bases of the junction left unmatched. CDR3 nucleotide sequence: TGTGCCACCTGGACAGGGGGCGTTTGGGAGCAGTACTTC. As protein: CATWTGGVWEQYF.

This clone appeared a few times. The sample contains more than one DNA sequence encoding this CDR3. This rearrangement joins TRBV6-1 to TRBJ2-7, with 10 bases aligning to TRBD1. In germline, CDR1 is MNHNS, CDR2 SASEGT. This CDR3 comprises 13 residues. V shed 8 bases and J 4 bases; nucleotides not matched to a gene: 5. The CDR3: CASRDRGGYEQYF. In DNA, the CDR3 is TGTGCCAGCCGGGACAGGGGCGGGTACGAGCAGTACTTC.

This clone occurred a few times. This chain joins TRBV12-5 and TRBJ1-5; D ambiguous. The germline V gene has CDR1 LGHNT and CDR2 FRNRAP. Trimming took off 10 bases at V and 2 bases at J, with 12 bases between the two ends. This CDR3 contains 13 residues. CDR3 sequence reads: CAKPGPCNQPQHF. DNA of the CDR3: TGTGCTAAACCGGGTCCCTGCAATCAGCCCCAGCATTTT.

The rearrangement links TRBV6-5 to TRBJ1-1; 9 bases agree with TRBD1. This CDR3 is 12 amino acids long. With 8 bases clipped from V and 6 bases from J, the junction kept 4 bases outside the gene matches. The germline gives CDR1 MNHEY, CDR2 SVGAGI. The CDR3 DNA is TGTGCCAGCTACAGGGGGCTATCTGAAGCTTTCTTT. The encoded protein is CASYRGLSEAFF.

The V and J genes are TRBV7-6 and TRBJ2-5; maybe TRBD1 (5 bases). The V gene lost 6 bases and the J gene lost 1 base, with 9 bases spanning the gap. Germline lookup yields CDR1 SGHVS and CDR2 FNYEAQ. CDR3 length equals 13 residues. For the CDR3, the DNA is TGTGCCAGCAGGTTCAGGGTCCAAGAGACCCAGTACTTC. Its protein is CASRFRVQETQYF.

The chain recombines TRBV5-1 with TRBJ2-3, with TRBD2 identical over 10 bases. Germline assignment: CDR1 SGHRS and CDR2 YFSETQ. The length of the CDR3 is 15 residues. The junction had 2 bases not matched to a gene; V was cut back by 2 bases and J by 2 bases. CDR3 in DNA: TGCGCCAGCAGCTTAGCGGGGGGGATCACAGATACGCAGTATTTT. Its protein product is CASSLAGGITDTQYF.

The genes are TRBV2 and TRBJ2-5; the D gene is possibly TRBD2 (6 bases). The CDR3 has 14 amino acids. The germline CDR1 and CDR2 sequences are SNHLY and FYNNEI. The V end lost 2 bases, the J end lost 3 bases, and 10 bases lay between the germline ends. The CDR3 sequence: CASSERTTEETQYF. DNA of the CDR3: TGTGCCAGCAGTGAACGGACTACGGAAGAGACCCAGTACTTC.

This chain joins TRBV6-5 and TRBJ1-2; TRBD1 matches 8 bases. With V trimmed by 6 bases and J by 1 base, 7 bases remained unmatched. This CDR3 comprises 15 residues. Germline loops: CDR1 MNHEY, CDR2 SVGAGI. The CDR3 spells CASRPQGAINYGYTF. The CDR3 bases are TGTGCCAGCAGGCCCCAGGGGGCCATTAACTATGGCTACACCTTC.

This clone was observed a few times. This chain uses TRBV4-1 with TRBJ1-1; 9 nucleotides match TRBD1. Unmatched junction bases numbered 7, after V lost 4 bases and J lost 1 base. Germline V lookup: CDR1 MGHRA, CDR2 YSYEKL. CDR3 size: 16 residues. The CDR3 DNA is TGCGCCAGCAGCCCGTGGACAGGGGACACGAACACTGAAGCTTTCTTT. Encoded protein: CASSPWTGDTNTEAFF.

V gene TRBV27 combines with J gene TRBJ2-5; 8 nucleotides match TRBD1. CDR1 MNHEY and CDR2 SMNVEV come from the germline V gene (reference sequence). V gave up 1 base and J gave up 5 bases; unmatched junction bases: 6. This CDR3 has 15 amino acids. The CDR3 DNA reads TGTGCCAGCAGTTTATTTCAGGGGGCTGGGGAGACCCAGTACTTC. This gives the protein CASSLFQGAGETQYF.

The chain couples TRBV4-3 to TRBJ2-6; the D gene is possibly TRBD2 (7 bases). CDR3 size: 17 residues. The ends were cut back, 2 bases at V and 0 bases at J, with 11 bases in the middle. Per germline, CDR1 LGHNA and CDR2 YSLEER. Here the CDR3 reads CASSQPAGASGANVLTF. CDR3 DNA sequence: TGCGCCAGCAGCCAACCCGCGGGGGCCTCTGGGGCCAACGTCCTGACTTTC.

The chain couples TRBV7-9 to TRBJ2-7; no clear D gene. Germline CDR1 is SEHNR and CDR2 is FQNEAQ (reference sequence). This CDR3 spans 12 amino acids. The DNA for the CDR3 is TGTTCCACCCGGCACAGTAATACGGAGCAGTACTTC. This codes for CSTRHSNTEQYF.